These 9 T cell receptor beta chains share one sample of origin, sequenced in a study of blood T cell repertoires in COVID-19. TCRdb's copy holds only in-frame clones and misses some; the assay was immunoSEQ multiplex PCR. The sample consists of approximately 75,000 clones, roughly 80% of them appearing once. Sequenced: peripheral blood. The receptor source for this set is a man aged 25 to 40 with COVID-19, enrolled during active disease.

V gene TRBV21-1 combines with J gene TRBJ2-1; TRBD2 reflects the table's D call only, with no check against the DNA. TRBV21-1 is a pseudogene. This CDR3 has 15 amino acids. CDR3 residues: CASSITSGVRNEQFF. The DNA for the CDR3 is TGTGCCAGCAGCATAACTAGCGGGGTCAGGAATGAGCAGTTCTTC.

This clone was observed a single time. The chain couples TRBV27 to TRBJ2-1; possibly TRBD2 for D (5 bases). V was pared by 7 bases and J by 0 bases, with 13 bases between. CDR3 length: 15 amino acids. CDR1 and CDR2 (germline): MNHEY, SMNVEV (reference sequence). CDR3 sequence reads: CASNIGVHSYNEQFF. The CDR3 DNA is TGTGCCAGCAACATCGGGGTTCACTCCTACAATGAGCAGTTCTTC.

This clone was observed a few times. This chain uses TRBV4-2 with TRBJ1-5, with TRBD1 identical over 7 bases. There are 15 residues in the CDR3. Looked up from germline, CDR1 is LGHNA and CDR2 is YNFKEQ. Unmatched junction bases numbered 5, after V lost 0 bases and J lost 6 bases. For the CDR3, the DNA is TGTGCCAGCAGCCAAGAAGACAGGGCGAGTCAGCCCCAGCATTTT. As protein: CASSQEDRASQPQHF.

The genes are TRBV11-1 and TRBJ2-7; weak D call: TRBD2 (5 bases). The CDR3 runs 15 residues. Trimming stripped 0 bases from V and 5 bases from J, with 14 bases between. Germline V gene lookup returns CDR1 SGHAT and CDR2 FQDESV (reference sequence). For the CDR3, the DNA is TGTGCCAGCAGCTTAGCTATAGGGAGTACGCACGAGCAGTACTTC. Protein product: CASSLAIGSTHEQYF.

The chain carries TRBV7-2 and TRBJ1-1; D unclear. The germline CDR1 and CDR2 sequences are SGHTA and FQGNSA. CDR3 length: 13 residues. V dropped 7 bases and J dropped 3 bases, with 12 bases sitting between them. In DNA, the CDR3 is TGTGCCAGCAACTCTCCCGCCGACACTGAAGCTTTCTTT. Protein product: CASNSPADTEAFF.

V and J are TRBV3-1 (or the pseudogene TRBV3-2) and TRBJ2-2; 10 positions agree with TRBD1. The CDR3 has 15 amino acids. Germline CDR1 and CDR2: LGHDT and YNNKEL (reference sequence). J lost 6 bases, V lost 1 base, and 2 bases had no gene match. The CDR3 bases are TGTGCCAGCAGCCAAGTGGACAGGGGGTCCGGGGAGCTGTTTTTT. Translating gives CASSQVDRGSGELFF.

This sequence joins TRBV28 and TRBJ2-7, with 7 bases fitting TRBD2. The CDR3 length is 14 residues. V shed 6 bases and J 7 bases; nucleotides not matched to a gene: 12. The germline V gene encodes CDR1 MDHEN and CDR2 SYDVKM. This CDR3 reads CASSPPGRGGEQYF. The CDR3 bases are TGTGCCAGCAGCCCCCCGGGGAGGGGAGGGGAGCAGTACTTC.

The V and J genes are TRBV6-4 and TRBJ1-5; 12 positions agree with TRBD1. This CDR3 has 17 residues. CDR1 MRHNA and CDR2 SNTAGT come from the germline V gene. V shed 1 base and J 4 bases; nucleotides not matched to a gene: 5. CDR3 sequence (DNA): TGTGCCAGCAGTGACTTCCCGGGACAGGGGGCGAATCAGCCCCAGCATTTT. This gives the protein CASSDFPGQGANQPQHF.

The chain has TRBV6-2 or TRBV6-3 and TRBJ1-3; D not resolved. The CDR3 contains 18 residues. The germline CDR1 and CDR2 sequences are MNHEY and SVGEGT. Trimming removed 6 bases from V and 0 bases from J, with 21 bases in between. The CDR3 protein is CASRYPGPAGFSGNTIYF. The CDR3 DNA follows: TGTGCCAGCAGGTACCCCGGGCCAGCGGGGTTCTCTGGAAACACCATATATTTT.